Presented here are 9 T cell receptor beta chains from one specimen sequenced in a study of CD4 T cells in relation to SARS-CoV-2 and coronaviruses. Here immunoSEQ multiplex PCR was the method, and the copy in TCRdb shows in-frame clones only, minus some. The sample carries 60,000 or so clones, about 94% recorded once. Before the COVID-19 pandemic, during about 2011-2019, CD4+ T cells were taken from unexposed donors. The sample comprised naive CD4+ T cells from PBMCs. Subset meaning: naive CD4+ T cells isolated by negative enrichment. The receptors shown here come from a human donor in good health.

The rearrangement links TRBV28 to TRBJ1-5; a weak D match, TRBD1 (6 bases). In germline, CDR1 is MDHEN, CDR2 SYDVKM. The CDR3 totals 15 residues. Between the trimmed V and J ends, which lost 5 bases and 7 bases, there was a span of 18 bases. The chain's CDR3 is CASSNYRVRRQPQHF. CDR3 nucleotides: TGTGCCAGCAGTAACTACAGGGTCAGGAGGCAGCCCCAGCATTTT.

This clone was detected once. The CDR3 region is CASSFGAGVGTEAFF. CDR3 coding DNA: TGCGCCAGCAGCTTTGGGGCAGGGGTGGGCACTGAAGCTTTCTTT. The rearrangement joins TRBV5-1 to TRBJ1-1; TRBD1 is a possible D gene (6 bases). V shed 2 bases and J shed 4 bases, with 15 bases lying between them. The CDR3 covers 15 residues. Germline lookup yields CDR1 SGHRS and CDR2 YFSETQ.

The genes are TRBV4-2 and TRBJ2-5; 7 nucleotides match TRBD1. This CDR3 contains 13 residues. Germline values: CDR1 LGHNA, CDR2 YNFKEQ. J lost 10 bases, V lost 2 bases, and 7 bases had no gene match. CDR3 protein: CASSQTGARRQYF. The CDR3 nucleotides read TGTGCCAGCAGCCAAACAGGGGCCAGGCGCCAGTACTTC.

This clone was counted once. V is TRBV3-1 (or the pseudogene TRBV3-2) and J is TRBJ1-6; TRBD1 is a possible D gene (6 bases). The CDR3 consists of 16 residues. Germline V CDR1 and CDR2: LGHDT, YNNKEL (reference sequence). V lost 4 bases and J lost 7, with 17 bases in between. The CDR3 region is CASSPGGQGLNSPLHF. The CDR3 DNA reads TGTGCCAGCAGCCCCGGGGGGCAGGGTCTAAATTCACCCCTCCACTTT.

The chain recombines TRBV5-1 with TRBJ2-3, with TRBD2 matching 10 bases. V was clipped by 4 bases and J by 3 bases; unmatched bases: 5. CDR3 size: 15 residues. Germline CDR1 and CDR2: SGHRS and YFSETQ. The CDR3 coding sequence is TGCGCCAGCAGCCGGGGACTAGCGAGGACAGATACGCAGTATTTT. Translating it yields CASSRGLARTDTQYF. The whole variable domain, filled in from reference TRBV5-1 and TRBJ2-3, reads KAGVTQTPRYLIKTRGQQVTLSCSPISGHRSVSWYQQTPGQGLQFLFEYFSETQRNKGNFPGRFSGRQFSNSRSEMNVSTLELGDSALYLCASSRGLARTDTQYFGPGTRLTVL.

This clone was seen just once. V gene TRBV19 combines with J gene TRBJ1-5, with D possibly matching TRBD1 (5 bases). CDR1 and CDR2 from the germline V gene are LNHDA and SQIVND (reference sequence). Trimming removed 3 bases at V and 2 bases at J, with 11 bases between. The CDR3 loop spans 15 amino acids. The CDR3 DNA is TGTGCCAGTAGTATGGTGTCGACAGGCAATCAGCCCCAGCATTTT. It yields the protein CASSMVSTGNQPQHF.

This clone was picked up one time. Here the CDR3 DNA reads TGCGCCAGCAGCTTTGCAGGGGGCCTTAATGAGCAGTTCTTC. Translated, it gives CASSFAGGLNEQFF. The rearrangement links TRBV5-1 to TRBJ2-1; TRBD1 matches 8 bases. CDR3 length: 14 amino acids. Germline CDR1 SGHRS, CDR2 YFSETQ. J gave up 7 bases and V 2 bases, and 5 bases lay outside the gene matches.

The genes are TRBV20-1 and TRBJ2-1; TRBD2 might be the D (6 bases). V lost 3 bases and J 6 bases, leaving 18 bases between the germline ends. CDR1 and CDR2 from the germline V gene are DFQATT and SNEGSKA (reference sequence). This CDR3 spans 15 amino acids. CDR3 DNA: TGCAGTGCTAGTAGTAGTGGGACGGGAGTCAATGAGCAGTTCTTC. Protein: CSASSSGTGVNEQFF.

The chain recombines TRBV5-1 with TRBJ1-1; a possible D gene is TRBD1 (5 bases). The CDR3 sequence is 14 residues long. The germline CDR1 and CDR2 sequences are SGHRS and YFSETQ. V was shortened by 2 bases and J by 1 base, with 9 bases between the two germline ends. CDR3 coding DNA: TGCGCCAGCAGCTTTAGGGGTGCGAACACTGAAGCTTTCTTT. It is translated as CASSFRGANTEAFF.